The TCR beta chain described here comes from a study of T cells in Graves' hyperthyroidism and ophthalmopathy. Germline CDR1 reads DFQATT; CDR2 reads SNEGSKA (reference sequence). The CDR3 totals 11 residues. Whole-study results and caveats: The model's output predicted ophthalmopathy at a median of 6.5 months prior to onset.

A word on this clonotype: The antigen is unknown.

RNA transcripts yielded amplified TCR beta CDR3 regions. Carried out on the TCR CDR3, a first-round RT-PCR used the HTBI primer set. MiXCR, run by TCRdb on the multiplex PCR reads, gives a single entry per CDR3 protein. Of about 59,000 distinct CDR3 sequences listed, 53% were seen once; the top ten hold more than 3%. A Clinical Activity Score of at least 3, a NOSPECS grade of at least 4 and a duration under 3 months were recorded in the ophthalmopathy patients. V gene TRBV20-1 combines with J gene TRBJ2-2, with D unclear. This TCR came from a woman in her sixties with Graves' ophthalmopathy. The sample was blood. Here the CDR3 DNA reads TGCAGCGCTGGAGACGCCGGGGAGCTGTTTTTT. The encoded protein is CSAGDAGELFF.